This entry lists 26 T cell receptor beta chains sequenced from one sample in a study of T cells after yellow fever vaccination. Each CDR3 protein is one row after TCRdb ran MiXCR on the 5' RACE reads. The sample yields about 130,000 distinct CDR3 sequences, 6.6% seen once. Sample: CD4+ T cells sorted from PBMCs, taken 10 days after the yellow fever booster vaccination. All receptors come from a man in his thirties or forties who received the YFV17D yellow fever vaccine.

This clonotype was seen many times. This chain links TRBV20-1 with TRBJ2-7; 13 nucleotides align to TRBD2. In germline, CDR1 is DFQATT, CDR2 SNEGSKA (reference sequence). The V segment lost 5 bases and the J segment 2 bases; nucleotides outside the gene matches: 15. This CDR3 is 18 amino acids long. The CDR3 here is CSALLPGLAGLSTYEQYF. CDR3 nucleotide sequence: TGCAGTGCTTTACTCCCGGGACTAGCGGGACTTAGCACCTACGAGCAGTACTTC.

This clonotype has at least ten counts. The rearrangement joins TRBV5-1 to TRBJ2-5; D could derive from TRBD1 or TRBD2 (5 bases each). The V end was cut by 4 bases, the J end by 4 bases, with 14 bases between. Germline lookup yields CDR1 SGHRS and CDR2 YFSETQ. The CDR3 sequence is 14 residues long. Here the CDR3 DNA reads TGCGCCAGCAGCCAAGGGACCGCAGCAGAGACCCAGTACTTC. Residues: CASSQGTAAETQYF.

This clonotype was observed many times. The chain uses TRBV27 and TRBJ2-2; D possibly corresponds to TRBD1 (6 bases). V lost 4 bases to trimming and J lost 0 bases, with 9 bases between them. The CDR3 totals 15 residues. Germline loops: CDR1 MNHEY, CDR2 SMNVEV (reference sequence). The CDR3 nucleotides are TGTGCCAGCAGTTATGGGACAACGAACACCGGGGAGCTGTTTTTT. Its translation is CASSYGTTNTGELFF.

This clonotype was counted ten times or more. The gene calls are TRBV5-1 and TRBJ2-7; D might be TRBD2 (6 bases). CDR1 and CDR2 (germline): SGHRS, YFSETQ. The CDR3 is 13 amino acids. V gave up 9 bases and J gave up 7 bases, with 20 bases separating them. The CDR3 is CANVGTLYIEQYF. The CDR3, as DNA: TGCGCCAACGTCGGGACTCTATATATTGAGCAGTACTTC.

This clonotype was counted many times. The chain recombines TRBV20-1 with TRBJ2-7; unclear D gene. Germline CDR1 DFQATT, CDR2 SNEGSKA (reference sequence). Trimming stripped 2 bases from V and 1 base from J, with 3 bases between. The CDR3 extends over 11 amino acids. CDR3 nucleotides: TGCAGTGCTAGATTTTCCTACGAGCAGTACTTC. It is translated as CSARFSYEQYF.

This chain uses TRBV18 with TRBJ2-3, with D possibly being TRBD2 (6 bases). CDR3 length equals 14 residues. Germline assignment: CDR1 KGHSH and CDR2 LQKENI. The ends were cut back, 3 bases at V and 2 bases at J, with 9 bases in the middle. The CDR3 nucleotides read TGTGCCAGCTCACCGGCGGGGAACACAGATACGCAGTATTTT. Translation: CASSPAGNTDTQYF.

There are many counts of this clonotype. The rearrangement joins TRBV11-2 to TRBJ2-2; 13 bases are shared with TRBD2. The CDR3 runs 19 residues. Germline CDR1 SGHAT, CDR2 FQNNGV. The ends lost 5 bases at V and 8 bases at J; junction bases unmatched: 17. CDR3 region: CASSLVLTSGRASAGELFF. Here the CDR3 DNA reads TGTGCCAGCAGCCTCGTTCTTACTAGCGGGAGGGCCTCGGCAGGGGAGCTGTTTTTT.

This clonotype has more than one count but fewer than ten. The V gene is TRBV28, the J gene TRBJ2-1; 12 positions match TRBD2. Germline loops: CDR1 MDHEN, CDR2 SYDVKM. V gave up 6 bases and J gave up 8 bases; unmatched junction bases: 5. This CDR3 is 14 amino acids long. DNA for the CDR3: TGTGCCAGCAGGACTAGCGGGAGATTCTATGAGCAGTTCTTC. It codes for CASRTSGRFYEQFF.

This clonotype was seen ten or more times. The gene calls are TRBV2 and TRBJ2-7; the D is unclear. V was clipped by 0 bases and J by 2 bases, with 8 bases between them. Per germline, CDR1 SNHLY and CDR2 FYNNEI. The CDR3 runs to 14 residues. This CDR3 is CASSEAPQTYEQYF. CDR3 nucleotide sequence: TGTGCCAGCAGTGAAGCCCCACAGACCTACGAGCAGTACTTC.

This clonotype was seen at least ten times. The chain carries TRBV6-2 or TRBV6-3 and TRBJ2-1; 13 bases fit TRBD2. The CDR3 is made up of 16 amino acids. The V segment lost 5 bases and the J segment 5 bases; nucleotides outside the gene matches: 6. In germline, CDR1 is MNHEY, CDR2 SVGEGT. The CDR3: CASSRRTSGSHNEQFF. The CDR3 DNA sequence: TGTGCCAGCAGTAGACGGACTAGCGGGAGTCACAATGAGCAGTTCTTC.

Only a few counts were recorded for this clonotype. The CDR3 DNA follows: TGTGCCAGCAGCCTACGACAGGATTTTTCTGGCTACACCTTC. It yields the protein CASSLRQDFSGYTF. The J gene is TRBJ1-2, the V gene TRBV3-1; tentatively, D is TRBD1 (6 bases). V lost 4 bases and J 7 bases, leaving 16 bases between the germline ends. This CDR3 contains 14 residues. Per germline, CDR1 LGHDT and CDR2 YNNKEL (reference sequence).

In this sample, this clonotype turned up a few times. This chain uses TRBV30 with TRBJ2-1, with a weak D call TRBD2 (5 bases). Germline V lookup: CDR1 GTSNPN, CDR2 SVGIG (reference sequence). V was pared by 4 bases and J by 8 bases, with 15 bases between. The CDR3 loop spans 13 amino acids. DNA for the CDR3: TGTGCCTGGAACGAGGGAGTCTGGTATGAGCAGTTCTTC. Protein: CAWNEGVWYEQFF. The full variable domain, its missing parts supplied by reference TRBV30 and TRBJ2-1, is SQTIHQWPATLVQPVGSPLSLECTVEGTSNPNLYWYRQAAGRGLQLLFYSVGIGQISSEVPQNLSASRPQDRQFILSSKKLLLSDSGFYLCAWNEGVWYEQFFGPGTRLTVL.

This clonotype was detected only a few times. The genes are TRBV19 and TRBJ1-5, with a tentative D call TRBD1 (6 bases). CDR3 size: 16 residues. Germline lookup yields CDR1 LNHDA and CDR2 SQIVND (reference sequence). V was cut by 2 bases and J by 0 bases, with 11 bases left in between. CDR3 coding DNA: TGTGCCAGTAGTATAATGGGGGCTTATAGCAATCAGCCCCAGCATTTT. Translated, it gives CASSIMGAYSNQPQHF. The entire variable domain, with the rest obtained from reference TRBV19 and TRBJ1-5, is as follows: DGGITQSPKYLFRKEGQNVTLSCEQNLNHDAMYWYRQDPGQGLRLIYYSQIVNDFQKGDIAEGYSVSREKKESFPLTVTSAQKNPTAFYLCASSIMGAYSNQPQHFGDGTRLSIL.

This clonotype was found many times. The V and J genes are TRBV20-1 and TRBJ2-1; D tentatively fits TRBD1 or TRBD2 (7 bases each). The CDR3 is 14 amino acids. Germline V lookup: CDR1 DFQATT, CDR2 SNEGSKA (reference sequence). Trimming stripped 6 bases from V and 7 bases from J, with 19 bases between. CDR3 amino acids: CSASGTVLMNEQFF. The CDR3 DNA follows: TGCAGTGCAAGCGGGACAGTTTTGATGAATGAGCAGTTCTTC.

This clonotype was found a few times. The V call is TRBV24-1, the J call TRBJ2-1; tentatively, D is TRBD1 (5 bases). V lost 2 bases and J lost 8, with 15 bases in between. This CDR3 region has 15 residues. CDR1 is KGHDR and CDR2 is SFDVKD in the germline V gene. The CDR3 region is CATSDSYRPGYEQFF. Here the CDR3 DNA reads TGTGCCACCAGTGATTCTTACAGGCCTGGGTATGAGCAGTTCTTC.

This clonotype has a count of ten or more. V is TRBV2 and J is TRBJ1-4; no firm D call. Germline CDR1 SNHLY, CDR2 FYNNEI. Trimming stripped 6 bases from V and 4 bases from J, with 3 bases between. The CDR3 consists of 11 residues. The CDR3 bases are TGTGCCAGCAGACGTAATGAAAAACTGTTTTTT. Amino acids: CASRRNEKLFF.

This clonotype appeared many times. This rearrangement joins TRBV4-1 to TRBJ2-3; no clear D. V was pared by 0 bases and J by 3 bases, with 10 bases between. The CDR3 covers 15 residues. The germline gives CDR1 MGHRA, CDR2 YSYEKL. The CDR3 sequence is CASSQEHRRTDTQYF. The CDR3 nucleotides are TGCGCCAGCAGCCAAGAACATAGGAGAACAGATACGCAGTATTTT.

In this sample, this clonotype turned up many times. This sequence joins TRBV29-1 and TRBJ2-7; D unresolved. The CDR3 runs to 11 residues. Per the germline V gene, CDR1 is SQVTM and CDR2 is ANQGSEA. Between the trimmed V and J ends, which lost 5 bases and 5 bases, there was a span of 10 bases. For the CDR3, the DNA is TGCAGCGTTCTCCTCATGAACGAGCAGTACTTC. Amino acids: CSVLLMNEQYF.

Concerning this clonotype: Germline is not matched at one junction end, which may reflect a read error. The chain joins TRBV3-1 to TRBJ2-7; D uncertain. The CDR3 covers 11 residues. Germline V gene lookup returns CDR1 LGHDT and CDR2 YNNKEL (reference sequence). CDR3: CASSHSYVQYF. Here the CDR3 DNA reads TGTGCCAGCAGCCATTCATACGTGCAGTACTTC.

In its sample, this clonotype was seen many times. The J gene is TRBJ2-1, the V gene TRBV20-1; 12 bases map to TRBD2. This CDR3 spans 14 amino acids. Germline assignment: CDR1 DFQATT and CDR2 SNEGSKA (reference sequence). The V gene end was trimmed by 5 bases and the J gene end by 2 bases; junction bases not matched to a gene: 1. The CDR3, as DNA: TGCAGTGCTCTAGCGGGGGGGGCCTACAATGAGCAGTTCTTC. It specifies CSALAGGAYNEQFF.

This clonotype was detected only a few times. This rearrangement joins TRBV9 to TRBJ2-7; 11 positions match TRBD1. The germline gives CDR1 SGDLS, CDR2 YYNGEE. J lost 3 bases, V lost 4 bases, and 9 bases had no gene match. The CDR3 is 16 residues long. In DNA, the CDR3 is TGTGCCAGCAGCCCCCGGCCCGGGACAGGGGGCTACGAGCAGTACTTC. Protein: CASSPRPGTGGYEQYF. The variable domain in full, completed from reference TRBV9 and TRBJ2-7, reads DSGVTQTPKHLITATGQRVTLRCSPRSGDLSVYWYQQSLDQGLQFLIQYYNGEERAKGNILERFSAQQFPDLHSELNLSSLELGDSALYFCASSPRPGTGGYEQYFGPGTRLTVT.

The genes are TRBV6-2 or TRBV6-3 and TRBJ1-5; tentatively, D is TRBD1 (5 bases). V lost 5 bases and J 4 bases, leaving 15 bases between the germline ends. The germline V gene has CDR1 MNHEY and CDR2 SVGEGT. CDR3 size: 15 residues. CDR3 DNA: TGTGCCAGCAGTAAGACCGGGACCCAAAATCAGCCCCAGCATTTT. Translating it yields CASSKTGTQNQPQHF.

As for this clonotype: This may arise from a read error, as a much more abundant clone is one base away. This chain links TRBV20-1 with TRBJ2-5; 11 positions agree with TRBD2. This CDR3 contains 16 residues. Germline CDR1 DFQATT, CDR2 SNEGSKA (reference sequence). CDR3 in DNA: TGCTGTGCTAGCGTAGCGGGAGGGGATGTTAGAGAGACCCAGTACTTC. Encoded protein: CCASVAGGDVRETQYF.

This clonotype showed up many times. This chain's CDR3 is CASSRDRGLNYGYTF. The CDR3 coding sequence is TGTGCCAGCAGCAGAGACAGGGGGCTAAACTATGGCTACACCTTC. The chain has TRBV7-2 and TRBJ1-2, with 10 bases fitting TRBD1. This CDR3 comprises 15 residues. Germline lookup yields CDR1 SGHTA and CDR2 FQGNSA. With V trimmed by 5 bases and J by 2 bases, 5 bases remained unmatched.

This clonotype appeared many times. The J gene is TRBJ2-3, the V gene TRBV5-1; a possible D gene is TRBD2 (5 bases). Germline CDR1 and CDR2: SGHRS and YFSETQ. The CDR3 totals 15 residues. The V end lost 3 bases, the J end lost 3 bases, and 14 bases lay between the germline ends. The CDR3, as DNA: TGCGCCAGCAGCTCGGACTTGTTGAAAACAGATACGCAGTATTTT. It translates to CASSSDLLKTDTQYF.

This clonotype was detected many times. This chain uses TRBV4-3 with TRBJ1-5; D not resolved. Germline lookup yields CDR1 LGHNA and CDR2 YSLEER. V shed 0 bases and J shed 5 bases, with 5 bases lying between them. The CDR3 runs to 13 residues. The CDR3 coding sequence is TGCGCCAGCAGCCAAGATCTGGATCAGCCCCAGCATTTT. Its translation is CASSQDLDQPQHF.